This entry describes one T cell receptor beta chain. The data are from a study of blood T cell repertoires in COVID-19. Data came from immunoSEQ multiplex PCR; TCRdb stores just in-frame clones and leaves some out. Of more than 300,000 clones listed, around 90% are singletons. The V gene end was trimmed by 5 bases and the J gene end by 8 bases; junction bases not matched to a gene: 3. Looked up from germline, CDR1 is DFQATT and CDR2 is SNEGSKA (reference sequence). The CDR3 contains 11 residues. The chain links TRBV20-1 to TRBJ2-1; 7 positions match TRBD1. The clonotype originates from a woman in her 30s who had recovered from COVID-19. Sequencing was done on a sample of PBMCs or T cells enriched from blood (not recorded which). This CDR3 is CSASDRDEQFF. CDR3 DNA: TGCAGTGCTTCCGACAGGGATGAGCAGTTCTTC.